Listed below are T cell receptor beta chains from one sample, sequenced in a study of molecular identifiers for immune sequencing clone quantification. TCRdb re-called the PCR reads with MiXCR, one entry per CDR3 protein. The sample comprises 85,000 to 100,000 distinct CDR3 sequences, approximately 25% of which are singletons, and 0.94% rests with the top ten. Material: naive CD8+ T cells from blood, with Jurkat cell RNA spiked in. The receptors here all came from a human donor in good health. Some libraries in this study had Jurkat cell RNA spiked in. CDR3s include the opening cysteine and the closing phenylalanine or tryptophan. D genes are given only for firm matches. Not all rows give a size; the values are once, few, many and, for expanded clones, a class.

few	12	TRBV6-2/TRBV6-3	TRBJ2-7	NA	CASMDNSYEQYF	TGTGCCAGCATGGACAACTCCTACGAGCAGTACTTC
many	21	TRBV3-1	TRBJ2-5	TRBD1	CASSQEPNPTGTGAVSETQYF	TGTGCCAGCAGCCAAGAACCTAACCCCACCGGGACAGGGGCGGTTTCGGAGACCCAGTACTTC
medium-sized	13	TRBV13	TRBJ2-7	NA	CASSLGGSYEQYF	TGTGCCAGCAGCCTGGGGGGCTCCTACGAGCAGTACTTC
NA	20	TRBV6-2/TRBV6-3	TRBJ2-1	NA	CASQITGTYSLIYQYNEQFF	TGTGCCAGCCAAATAACCGGGACCTATTCTCTTATTTACCAATACAATGAGCAGTTCTTC
few	16	TRBV25-1	TRBJ1-1	TRBD1	CASSDTGEEVNTEAFF	TGTGCCAGCAGTGATACAGGGGAAGAGGTGAACACTGAAGCTTTCTTT
few	15	TRBV4-1	TRBJ2-1	NA	CASSQDRPRYNEQFF	TGCGCCAGCAGCCAAGATAGGCCCAGGTACAATGAGCAGTTCTTC
many	15	TRBV6-5	TRBJ1-2	NA	CASSSYGPLKYGYTF	TGTGCCAGCAGTTCCTATGGTCCCCTTAAGTATGGCTACACCTTC
NA	12	TRBV29-1	TRBJ2-1	TRBD2	CSVGLAGNEQFF	TGCAGCGTTGGACTAGCTGGGAATGAGCAGTTCTTC
NA	18	TRBV11-2	TRBJ2-1	NA	CASSSPKLPAPSNNEQFF	TGTGCCAGCAGCTCACCAAAACTGCCGGCCCCCTCGAACAATGAGCAGTTCTTC
NA	14	TRBV29-1	TRBJ2-2	NA	CSVEFALRTGELFF	TGCAGCGTTGAATTTGCACTCAGGACCGGGGAGCTGTTTTTT
many	14	TRBV9	TRBJ1-1	NA	CASSVAAGATEAFF	TGTGCCAGCAGCGTAGCGGCAGGGGCCACTGAAGCTTTCTTT
few	16	TRBV4-1	TRBJ2-1	NA	CASSQNVGPPGNEQFF	TGCGCCAGCAGCCAAAATGTGGGGCCCCCGGGTAATGAGCAGTTCTTC
few	14	TRBV24-1	TRBJ2-7	TRBD2	CATSATSGETEQYF	TGTGCCACCAGTGCCACTAGCGGGGAGACCGAGCAGTACTTC
many	14	TRBV6-6	TRBJ1-1	TRBD1	CASSEHRGYPEAFF	TGTGCCAGCAGTGAACACAGGGGATACCCTGAAGCTTTCTTT
few	15	TRBV6-1	TRBJ2-1	NA	CASRTQGFSYNEQFF	TGTGCCAGCAGGACCCAGGGATTCTCCTACAATGAGCAGTTCTTC
few	16	TRBV11-2	TRBJ2-3	TRBD2	CASSLGLAGVTDTQYF	TGTGCCAGCAGCCTGGGACTAGCGGGAGTTACAGATACGCAGTATTTT
many	12	TRBV6-1	TRBJ2-7	NA	CACGYPPYEQYF	TGTGCCTGCGGGTATCCCCCCTACGAGCAGTACTTC
many	15	TRBV7-9	TRBJ1-3	NA	CASSPARGAGNTIYF	TGTGCCAGCAGCCCCGCCCGTGGGGCTGGAAACACCATATATTTT
NA	16	TRBV5-6	TRBJ2-7	NA	CASRTRSGNGPYEQYF	TGTGCCAGCAGGACCCGTAGCGGAAACGGCCCCTACGAGCAGTACTTC
NA	14	TRBV6-6	TRBJ2-5	NA	CASSRTGTPKTQYF	TGTGCCAGCAGTCGCACTGGGACACCTAAGACCCAGTACTTC
many	15	TRBV14	TRBJ2-7	TRBD1	CASSHHTGAIYEQYF	TGTGCCAGCAGCCATCACACAGGGGCGATCTACGAGCAGTACTTC
many	15	TRBV13	TRBJ2-3	TRBD2	CASSSGTRGTDTQYF	TGTGCCAGCAGCTCCGGGACTAGAGGCACAGATACGCAGTATTTT
many	13	TRBV12-3/TRBV12-4	TRBJ2-5	TRBD1	CASSQDRDETQYF	TGTGCCAGCAGTCAGGACAGGGATGAGACCCAGTACTTC
many	16	TRBV7-2	TRBJ1-5	TRBD1	CASSPGQGGFNQPQHF	TGTGCCAGCAGCCCAGGACAGGGAGGATTTAATCAGCCCCAGCATTTT
NA	18	TRBV20-1	TRBJ2-1	TRBD2	CSAHITSGFASSYNEQFF	TGCAGTGCCCATATCACTAGCGGGTTTGCCTCCTCCTACAATGAGCAGTTCTTC
many	14	TRBV5-1	TRBJ2-7	TRBD1	CASSPTGSSDEQYF	TGCGCCAGCAGCCCGACAGGGAGTTCCGATGAGCAGTACTTC
NA	14	TRBV13	TRBJ2-7	NA	CASSPESGRLEQYF	TGTGCCAGCAGCCCGGAGTCGGGACGACTCGAGCAGTACTTC
many	15	TRBV5-1	TRBJ2-3	TRBD2	CASSFGTSGTDTQYF	TGCGCCAGCAGCTTTGGGACTAGCGGCACAGATACGCAGTATTTT
few	13	TRBV27	TRBJ1-2	NA	CASSSQANYGYTF	TGTGCCAGCAGTTCACAGGCTAACTATGGCTACACCTTC
many	14	TRBV5-4	TRBJ2-5	NA	CASSGDQNQETQYF	TGTGCCAGCAGCGGGGACCAAAACCAAGAGACCCAGTACTTC
many	16	TRBV7-9	TRBJ2-3	TRBD2	CASSLVASGKSDTQYF	TGTGCCAGCAGCTTAGTTGCTAGCGGGAAGTCAGATACGCAGTATTTT